These T cell receptor beta chains were read from a single sample in a study of molecular identifiers for immune sequencing clone quantification. TCRdb analysed the PCR reads with MiXCR anew, one entry per CDR3 protein. This table has about 630,000 distinct CDR3 sequences, 25% appearing once. Sequenced sample: naive CD8+ T cells from blood, with Jurkat cell RNA spiked in. Receptor source: a human donor in good health. Some libraries in this study had Jurkat cell RNA spiked in. Both conserved end residues are part of each CDR3. The D gene is left open where the match is weak. Part of the rows lack a size; the others show once, few, many or a class for expanded clones.

CDR3nt | CDR3aa | abundance | len | j_gene | d_gene | v_gene
TGTGCCAGCTCACCCCCGGTCGGGGGGTCGCCGGAGTGGAACGAGCAGTACTTC | CASSPPVGGSPEWNEQYF | - | 18 | TRBJ2-7 | TRBD2 | TRBV18
TGCAGTGCTAGAGATGGAAAACAGAATAATGAAAAACTGTTTTTT | CSARDGKQNNEKLFF | few | 15 | TRBJ1-4 | - | TRBV20-1
TGTGCCAGCAGCAACGACAACAGGGAAGGCGCCTACGAGCAGTACTTC | CASSNDNREGAYEQYF | few | 16 | TRBJ2-7 | - | TRBV12-3/TRBV12-4
TGTGCCAGCAGCGGGGACCGCACAGATACGCAGTATTTT | CASSGDRTDTQYF | few | 13 | TRBJ2-3 | - | TRBV7-7
TGTGCCAGCAGTTGGGACAGGGGCAATTCACCCCTCCACTTT | CASSWDRGNSPLHF | - | 14 | TRBJ1-6 | TRBD1 | TRBV5-6
TGTGCCAGCACGGTAGCGGGAGGTAACGAGCAGTACTTC | CASTVAGGNEQYF | few | 13 | TRBJ2-7 | TRBD2 | TRBV5-8
TGTGCCAGCAGCATACTAGCGACCGGGGAGCTGTTTTTT | CASSILATGELFF | many | 13 | TRBJ2-2 | TRBD2 | TRBV19
TGTACCAGCAGCCCCGGGTTCACTGAAGCTTTCTTT | CTSSPGFTEAFF | - | 12 | TRBJ1-1 | - | TRBV9
TGTGCCAGTAGTATGGGAGGCCCCTACGAGCAGTACTTC | CASSMGGPYEQYF | many | 13 | TRBJ2-7 | - | TRBV19
TGTGCCAGCAGCTTCGACATTGGAGCCTACGAGCAGTACTTC | CASSFDIGAYEQYF | few | 14 | TRBJ2-7 | - | TRBV11-2
TGTGCCAGCAGCTTAGGTTCATACCTGTCTGGAAACACCATATATTTT | CASSLGSYLSGNTIYF | few | 16 | TRBJ1-3 | - | TRBV11-2
TGTGCCACCAGCCCAAGAGCCAGCCCGGATTTCATATTTGGCTCCTACGAGCAGTACTTC | CATSPRASPDFIFGSYEQYF | - | 20 | TRBJ2-7 | - | TRBV24-1
TGTGCCACAGCTGGGGACTCCCGCACAGATACGCAGTATTTT | CATAGDSRTDTQYF | - | 14 | TRBJ2-3 | - | TRBV19
TGTGCCAGCAGTTACGCGGGGGTCACAGATACGCAGTATTTT | CASSYAGVTDTQYF | - | 14 | TRBJ2-3 | TRBD2 | TRBV6-2/TRBV6-3
TGTGCCAGTACCCCCGGTACTCGGGGTAACACTGAAGCTTTCTTT | CASTPGTRGNTEAFF | few | 15 | TRBJ1-1 | - | TRBV19
TGCGCCAGCAGCCAAGATGGGACACTAGCCTACGAGCAGTACTTC | CASSQDGTLAYEQYF | - | 15 | TRBJ2-7 | - | TRBV4-1
TGTGCTAGTGGTTTGGCCGGCAGGGTAGAAGGCTACACCTTC | CASGLAGRVEGYTF | - | 14 | TRBJ1-2 | - | TRBV12-5
TGTGCCAGCAGCTTAAGCTCAGGCGCGCCAGATACGCAGTATTTT | CASSLSSGAPDTQYF | many | 15 | TRBJ2-3 | - | TRBV7-9
TGTGCCAGCAGTACAACCGGGACAGGGTTTGCAGATACGCAGTATTTT | CASSTTGTGFADTQYF | many | 16 | TRBJ2-3 | TRBD1 | TRBV12-3/TRBV12-4
TGCGCCAGCAGCTTGGGGGAATCGCACACTGAAGCTTTCTTT | CASSLGESHTEAFF | many | 14 | TRBJ1-1 | - | TRBV5-1
TGCAGTGCTAGAGATTCCCAGGGGGTGTATTATGAGCAGTTCTTC | CSARDSQGVYYEQFF | - | 15 | TRBJ2-1 | TRBD1 | TRBV20-1
TGTGCCAGCAGCTCCACTGTCCGGGGACCCCCCACAGATACGCAGTATTTT | CASSSTVRGPPTDTQYF | many | 17 | TRBJ2-3 | - | TRBV14
TGTGCCAGTAGCCCCCGGGGGAGATCCGGGGCCAACGTCCTGACTTTC | CASSPRGRSGANVLTF | - | 16 | TRBJ2-6 | - | TRBV7-9
TGTGCCAGCAGTTTAGAGGATCGGGGCGACACCATATATTTT | CASSLEDRGDTIYF | many | 14 | TRBJ1-3 | - | TRBV12-3/TRBV12-4
TGTGCCAGCAGCTTAGATCTGTCAGGGTATAGCGATAGAGATACGCAGTATTTT | CASSLDLSGYSDRDTQYF | - | 18 | TRBJ2-3 | - | TRBV11-2
TGTGCCAGCAGCGGCCCCCATATAGGCGAGCAGTTCTTC | CASSGPHIGEQFF | - | 13 | TRBJ2-1 | - | TRBV12-3/TRBV12-4